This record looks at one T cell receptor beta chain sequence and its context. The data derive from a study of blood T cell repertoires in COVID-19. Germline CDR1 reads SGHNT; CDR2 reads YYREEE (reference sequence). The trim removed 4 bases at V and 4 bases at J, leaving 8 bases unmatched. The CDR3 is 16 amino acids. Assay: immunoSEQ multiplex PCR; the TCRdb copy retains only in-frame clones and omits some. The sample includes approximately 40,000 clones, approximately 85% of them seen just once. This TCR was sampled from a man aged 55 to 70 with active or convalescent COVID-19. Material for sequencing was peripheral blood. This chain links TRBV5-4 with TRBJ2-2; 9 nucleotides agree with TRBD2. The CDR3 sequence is CASSPIAGAPTGELFF. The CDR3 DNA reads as TGTGCCAGCAGCCCAATAGCGGGGGCCCCCACCGGGGAGCTGTTTTTT.